Sequencing of this TCR beta chain was carried out in a study of blood T cell repertoires in COVID-19. Across the study: Collection of acute and convalescent COVID-19 samples took place in the United States, Italy and Spain. Sources were T cells, B-cell-depleted T cells, or PBMCs; the material itself was cDNA or gDNA.

In the authors' methods: Amplification with reference gene primers provided the estimates of nucleated cell counts. TCRdb keeps only in-frame clones here, not all; method: immunoSEQ multiplex PCR. D and trimming come from the DNA, and the V and J calls and clone size come from that table. Among about 130,000 clones listed, more than 75% were seen once. This TCR was sampled from a woman aged 50 to 60 who had recovered from COVID-19. Sequenced input: peripheral blood.

Written as DNA, the CDR3 is TGCGCCAGCAGCTTGCAGGGCCGGGAGACCCAGTACTTC. Amino acid sequence: CASSLQGRETQYF. The chain has TRBV5-1 and TRBJ2-5; D may be TRBD1 (5 bases). V lost 1 base and J 5 bases, leaving 9 bases between the germline ends. This CDR3 spans 13 amino acids. CDR1 is SGHRS and CDR2 is YFSETQ in the germline V gene.